This T cell receptor beta chain was sequenced for a study of OX40 agonist ivuxolimab in advanced cancers. The protocol was immunoSEQ multiplex PCR, while the TCRdb copy is restricted to in-frame clones and leaves out a portion. The sample lists under 70,000 clones; 70% to 90% were seen once. This clone was seen only a few times. The CDR3 is 14 amino acids. CDR1 is LNHDA and CDR2 is SQIVND in the germline V gene (reference sequence). V trimming: 4 bases; J trimming: 7 bases; junction bases outside the gene matches: 6. The sequence was obtained from an adult with an advanced solid tumor such as melanoma, head and neck, liver or kidney cancer. V and J are TRBV19 and TRBJ1-5, with 8 bases identical to TRBD1. Sequences were derived from CD4+ or CD8+ T cells sorted from blood, sampled in a trial of the OX40 agonist ivuxolimab. CDR3 protein: CASSTDRGGQPQHF. Written as DNA, the CDR3 is TGTGCCAGTAGTACAGACAGGGGAGGACAGCCCCAGCATTTT.